The sequence of this TCR beta chain was determined in a study of T cell responses to AZD1222 COVID-19 vaccine. CDR3 length: 14 residues. V was pared by 4 bases and J by 5 bases, with 4 bases of the junction left unmatched. Looked up from germline, CDR1 is MNHEY and CDR2 is SVGAGI. TCRdb's table, derived via immunoSEQ multiplex PCR, lists solely in-frame clones and lacks some. This table has around 130,000 clones, roughly 94% appearing once. The J gene is TRBJ1-1, the V gene TRBV6-5; 10 bases are a match to TRBD1. This specimen consisted of peripheral blood, obtained on day 0 of AZD1222 vaccination. The origin of this receptor is an adult in good health. As DNA, the CDR3 is TGTGCCAGCAGTTTGGGACAGGGGAGGACTGAAGCTTTCTTT. Translated: CASSLGQGRTEAFF.